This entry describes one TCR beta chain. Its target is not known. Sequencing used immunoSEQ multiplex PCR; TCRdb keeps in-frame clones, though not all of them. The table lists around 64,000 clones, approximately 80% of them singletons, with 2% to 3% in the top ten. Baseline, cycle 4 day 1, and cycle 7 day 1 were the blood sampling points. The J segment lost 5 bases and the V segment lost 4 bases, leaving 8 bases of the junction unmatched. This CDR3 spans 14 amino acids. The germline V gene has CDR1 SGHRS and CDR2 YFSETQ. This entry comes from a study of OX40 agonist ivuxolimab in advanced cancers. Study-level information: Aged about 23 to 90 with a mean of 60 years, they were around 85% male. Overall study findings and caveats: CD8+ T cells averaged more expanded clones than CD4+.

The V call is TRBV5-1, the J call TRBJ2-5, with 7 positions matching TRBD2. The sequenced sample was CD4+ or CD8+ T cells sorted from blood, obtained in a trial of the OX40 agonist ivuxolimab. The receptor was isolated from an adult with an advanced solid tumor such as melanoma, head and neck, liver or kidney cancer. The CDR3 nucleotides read TGCGCCAGCAGCAAGACTAGCTCTGGCGAGACCCAGTACTTC. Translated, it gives CASSKTSSGETQYF. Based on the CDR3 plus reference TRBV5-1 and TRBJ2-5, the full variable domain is KAGVTQTPRYLIKTRGQQVTLSCSPISGHRSVSWYQQTPGQGLQFLFEYFSETQRNKGNFPGRFSGRQFSNSRSEMNVSTLELGDSALYLCASSKTSSGETQYFGPGTRLLVL.